These 8 T cell receptor beta chains share one sample of origin, sequenced in a study of blood T cell repertoires in COVID-19. The method was immunoSEQ multiplex PCR; TCRdb's version includes in-frame clones alone and lacks a portion of them. The sample carries under 200,000 clones, 83% recorded once. Sequencing was done on a sample of peripheral blood. The receptors derive from a human donor in a cohort sampled during active COVID-19.

The J gene is TRBJ1-5, the V gene TRBV24-1; possibly TRBD1 for D (5 bases). The V gene's germline CDR1 is KGHDR and CDR2 SFDVKD. With 5 bases removed from V and 3 bases from J, the gap between germline ends came to 16 bases. The CDR3 has 16 residues. The CDR3 is CATSAPGGPDNQPQHF. Written as DNA, the CDR3 is TGTGCCACCAGTGCCCCGGGGGGTCCGGACAATCAGCCCCAGCATTTT.

The chain employs TRBV9 and TRBJ2-6; 13 bases are a match to TRBD2. The CDR3 spans 19 residues. V lost 4 bases and J lost 0; bases outside the gene matches: 7. CDR1 and CDR2 from the germline V gene are SGDLS and YYNGEE. CDR3 in DNA: TGTGCCAGCAGCCTAACAACTAGCGGGGGGGCCTCTGGGGCCAACGTCCTGACTTTC. Its protein product is CASSLTTSGGASGANVLTF.

This chain links TRBV9 with TRBJ2-2; a possible D gene is TRBD2 (5 bases). This CDR3 contains 15 residues. Germline CDR1 reads SGDLS; CDR2 reads YYNGEE. Trimming took 0 bases from V and 0 from J, leaving 6 bases between them. The chain's CDR3 is CASSVEGANTGELFF. In DNA form, the CDR3 reads TGTGCCAGCAGCGTAGAGGGAGCGAACACCGGGGAGCTGTTTTTT.

V gene TRBV5-4 combines with J gene TRBJ2-3; 7 nucleotides align to TRBD1. There are 17 residues in the CDR3. The V segment lost 5 bases and the J segment 0 bases; nucleotides outside the gene matches: 12. CDR1 SGHNT and CDR2 YYREEE come from the germline V gene (reference sequence). Here the CDR3 reads CASSFGLGQTSTDTQYF. The CDR3 coding sequence is TGTGCCAGCAGTTTTGGGTTGGGACAGACTAGCACAGATACGCAGTATTTT.

V gene TRBV27 combines with J gene TRBJ2-1; 7 bases match TRBD2. CDR1 and CDR2 (germline): MNHEY, SMNVEV (reference sequence). CDR3 size: 17 residues. Trimming took 4 bases from V and 4 from J; bases not matched to a gene: 13. CDR3 residues: CASSSPSGAGIYNEQFF. The CDR3 DNA reads as TGTGCCAGCAGTTCGCCCTCAGGAGCGGGGATATACAATGAGCAGTTCTTC.

The rearrangement joins TRBV27 to TRBJ1-2; TRBD1 matches 7 bases. V was pared by 10 bases and J by 1 base, with 12 bases of the junction left unmatched. CDR1 and CDR2 from the germline V gene are MNHEY and SMNVEV (reference sequence). The CDR3 covers 15 residues. The CDR3 DNA follows: TGTGCCACCGGGGGCCGGGCAGGGGGTAACTATGGCTACACCTTC. It specifies CATGGRAGGNYGYTF.

The chain uses TRBV6-5 and TRBJ1-6; the D gene is possibly TRBD1 (5 bases). The CDR3 sequence is 14 residues long. From germline, CDR1 is MNHEY and CDR2 SVGAGI. The CDR3 loop reads CAGGGRSYNSPLHF. The CDR3 nucleotides read TGTGCGGGGGGAGGGAGGTCCTATAATTCACCCCTCCACTTT.

The V gene is TRBV6-6, the J gene TRBJ2-5; D is unresolved. Per the germline V gene, CDR1 is MNHNY and CDR2 is SVGAGI (reference sequence). This CDR3 spans 12 amino acids. Trimming took 0 bases from V and 6 from J, leaving 5 bases between them. The CDR3 spells CASSYSEKTQYF. The CDR3, as DNA: TGTGCCAGCAGTTACTCGGAGAAGACCCAGTACTTC.